Each of the 3 T cell receptor beta chains below was sequenced from the same sample in a study of identical twins. TCRdb analysed the 5' RACE reads with MiXCR anew, one entry per CDR3 protein. The sample holds roughly 570,000 distinct CDR3 sequences, 7.5% to 10% seen once. The same data also contributed to another study, on yellow fever vaccine responses in identical twins.

Sequencing used PBMCs. The receptor set was obtained from a woman aged 18-30 years in good health.

V and J are TRBV20-1 and TRBJ2-7; weak D call: TRBD2 (5 bases). The CDR3 covers 11 residues. The V end lost 3 bases, the J end lost 2 bases, and 5 bases lay between the germline ends. Germline V gives CDR1 DFQATT, CDR2 SNEGSKA (reference sequence). Written as DNA, the CDR3 is TGCAGTGCTAGCGGGACCTACGAGCAGTACTTC. Amino acid sequence: CSASGTYEQYF.

The V gene is TRBV10-2, the J gene TRBJ1-1; D perhaps matches TRBD1 (5 bases). CDR1 is WSHSY, CDR2 SAAADI, per germline. CDR3 length: 15 residues. The V end was cut by 5 bases, the J end by 6 bases, with 19 bases between. The CDR3 here is CASSTGKWGMAEAFF. The CDR3 DNA sequence: TGCGCCAGCAGTACGGGGAAGTGGGGGATGGCTGAAGCTTTCTTT.

The sample holds one count of this clonotype. This sequence joins TRBV3-1 and TRBJ2-7; D is ambiguous. From germline, CDR1 is LGHDT and CDR2 YNNKEL (reference sequence). The CDR3 has 16 residues. With 0 bases removed from V and 0 bases from J, the gap between germline ends came to 12 bases. CDR3 in DNA: TGTGCCAGCAGCCAAGAAAAAGGCCAGAGCTCCTACGAGCAGTACTTC. Protein sequence: CASSQEKGQSSYEQYF.